This entry lists 3 T cell receptor beta chains sequenced from one sample in a study of blood T cell repertoires in COVID-19. TCRdb's table, derived via immunoSEQ multiplex PCR, lists solely in-frame clones and lacks some. The table lists around 160,000 clones, more than 70% of them singletons, with about an eighth in the top ten. The sample taken for sequencing was peripheral blood. These receptors originate from a man between 60 and 75 years old with active or convalescent COVID-19.

The genes are TRBV7-2 and TRBJ2-1, with 8 bases fitting TRBD2. This CDR3 has 15 residues. CDR1 and CDR2 (germline): SGHTA, FQGNSA. V shed 3 bases and J 2 bases; nucleotides not matched to a gene: 3. CDR3 sequence reads: CASSFYGRAYNEQFF. CDR3 sequence (DNA): TGTGCCAGCAGCTTTTACGGGAGGGCCTACAATGAGCAGTTCTTC.

This clone has a handful of counts. The chain recombines TRBV7-8 with TRBJ2-7, with TRBD2 identical over 8 bases. CDR3 length: 12 residues. V was pared by 5 bases and J by 6 bases, with 3 bases of the junction left unmatched. Germline V gene data show CDR1 as SGHVS and CDR2 as FQNEAQ. CDR3 sequence reads: CASSQLAAEQYF. The CDR3, as DNA: TGTGCCAGCAGCCAACTAGCGGCCGAGCAGTACTTC.

The gene calls are TRBV12-5 and TRBJ2-5, with D possibly TRBD2 on 6 matching bases. The germline V and J ends were trimmed by 7 bases and 2 bases, with 14 bases remaining between them. The CDR3 sequence is 14 residues long. CDR1 and CDR2 from the germline V gene are LGHNT and FRNRAP. In DNA form, the CDR3 reads TGTGCTAGTGTCCTCTCGACTAGTCAAGAGACCCAGTACTTC. Amino acid sequence: CASVLSTSQETQYF.